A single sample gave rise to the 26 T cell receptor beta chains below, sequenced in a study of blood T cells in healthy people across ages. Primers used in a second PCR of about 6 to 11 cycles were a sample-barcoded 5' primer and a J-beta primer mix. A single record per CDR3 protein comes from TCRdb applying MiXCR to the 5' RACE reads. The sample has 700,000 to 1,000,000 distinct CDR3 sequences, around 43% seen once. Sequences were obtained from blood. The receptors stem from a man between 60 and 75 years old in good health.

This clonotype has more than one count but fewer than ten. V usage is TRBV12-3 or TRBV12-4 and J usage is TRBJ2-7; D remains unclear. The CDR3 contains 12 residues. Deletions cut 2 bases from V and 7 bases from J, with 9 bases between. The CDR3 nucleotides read TGTGCCAGCAGTTTAAAAGGGTGTGAGCAGTACTTC. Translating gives CASSLKGCEQYF.

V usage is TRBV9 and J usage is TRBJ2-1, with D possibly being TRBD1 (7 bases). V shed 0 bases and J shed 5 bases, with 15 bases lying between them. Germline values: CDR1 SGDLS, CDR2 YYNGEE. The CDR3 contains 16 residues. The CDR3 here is CASSVAEGAFDNEQFF. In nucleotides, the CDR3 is TGTGCCAGCAGCGTAGCGGAGGGGGCATTCGACAATGAGCAGTTCTTC.

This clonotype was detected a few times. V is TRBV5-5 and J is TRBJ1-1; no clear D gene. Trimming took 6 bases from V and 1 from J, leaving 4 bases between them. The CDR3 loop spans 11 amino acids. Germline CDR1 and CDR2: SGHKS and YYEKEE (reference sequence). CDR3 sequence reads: CASTKNTEAFF. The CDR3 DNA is TGTGCCAGCACCAAGAACACTGAAGCTTTCTTT. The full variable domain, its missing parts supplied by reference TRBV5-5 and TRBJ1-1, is DAGVTQSPTHLIKTRGQQVTLRCSPISGHKSVSWYQQVLGQGPQFIFQYYEKEERGRGNFPDRFSARQFPNYSSELNVNALLLGDSALYLCASTKNTEAFFGQGTRLTVV.

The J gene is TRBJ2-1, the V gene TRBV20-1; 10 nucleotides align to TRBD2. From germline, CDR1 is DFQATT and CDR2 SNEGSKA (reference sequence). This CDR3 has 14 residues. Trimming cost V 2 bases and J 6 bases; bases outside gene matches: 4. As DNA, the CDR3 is TGCAGTGCTAGATTAGCGGGGGGAACCAATGAGCAGTTCTTC. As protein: CSARLAGGTNEQFF.

The CDR3 nucleotides are TGTGCCAGCAGCTTAGGTGACGCTACCCCCACAGATACGCAGTATTTT. Translating it yields CASSLGDATPTDTQYF. This chain connects TRBV7-9 to TRBJ2-3; D remains unclear. The V gene's germline CDR1 is SEHNR and CDR2 FQNEAQ (reference sequence). The CDR3 runs to 16 residues. Trimming took off 1 base at V and 2 bases at J, with 13 bases between the two ends.

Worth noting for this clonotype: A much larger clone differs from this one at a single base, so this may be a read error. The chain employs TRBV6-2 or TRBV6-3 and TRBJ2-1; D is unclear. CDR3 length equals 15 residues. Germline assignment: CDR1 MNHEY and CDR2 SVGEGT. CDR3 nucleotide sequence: TGTGCCAGCAGTTTCAGGACGGTCTCCTACAATAAGCAGTTCTTC. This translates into CASSFRTVSYNKQFF.

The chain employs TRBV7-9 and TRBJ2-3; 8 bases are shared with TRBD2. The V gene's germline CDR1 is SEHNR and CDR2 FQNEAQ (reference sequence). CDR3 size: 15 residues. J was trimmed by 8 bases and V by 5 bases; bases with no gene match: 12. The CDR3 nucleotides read TGTGCCAGCAGCCCCCCCGGCGGGGGGACGGGTACGCAGTATTTT. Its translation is CASSPPGGGTGTQYF.

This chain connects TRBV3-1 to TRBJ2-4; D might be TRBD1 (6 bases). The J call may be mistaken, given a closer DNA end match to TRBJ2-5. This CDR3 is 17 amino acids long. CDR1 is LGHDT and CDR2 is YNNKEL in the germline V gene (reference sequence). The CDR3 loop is CASSPYPGEGESETQYF. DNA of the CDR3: TGTGCCAGCAGCCCCTACCCAGGGGAAGGAGAGTCAGAGACCCAGTACTTC.

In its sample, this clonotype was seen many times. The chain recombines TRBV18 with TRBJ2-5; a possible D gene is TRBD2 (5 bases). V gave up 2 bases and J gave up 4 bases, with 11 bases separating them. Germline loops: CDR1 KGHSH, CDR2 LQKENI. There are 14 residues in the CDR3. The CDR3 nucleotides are TGTGCCAGCTCACCAAGGAGGATCGGAGAGACCCAGTACTTC. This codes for CASSPRRIGETQYF.

In nucleotides, the CDR3 is TGTGCCAGCACTAAAAGGGCTAGCGGGGGCCGCGGGGAGCTGTTTTTT. Protein: CASTKRASGGRGELFF. The chain is built from TRBV2 and TRBJ2-2, with 10 bases identical to TRBD2. This CDR3 is built from 16 residues. The trim removed 7 bases at V and 7 bases at J, leaving 12 bases unmatched. Germline loops: CDR1 SNHLY, CDR2 FYNNEI.

CDR3: CAWSVHNRSPLHF. The CDR3, as DNA: TGTGCCTGGAGTGTCCACAATCGATCACCCCTCCACTTT. V and J are TRBV30 and TRBJ1-6; no firm D call. Per the germline V gene, CDR1 is GTSNPN and CDR2 is SVGIG (reference sequence). The CDR3 sequence is 13 residues long. The ends were cut back, 0 bases at V and 10 bases at J, with 10 bases in the middle.

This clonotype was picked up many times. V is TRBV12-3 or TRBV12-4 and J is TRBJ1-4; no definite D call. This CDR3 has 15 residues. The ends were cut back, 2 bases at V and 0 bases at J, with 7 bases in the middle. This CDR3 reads CASSLQVATNEKLFF. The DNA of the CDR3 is TGTGCCAGCAGTTTACAGGTTGCAACTAATGAAAAACTGTTTTTT.

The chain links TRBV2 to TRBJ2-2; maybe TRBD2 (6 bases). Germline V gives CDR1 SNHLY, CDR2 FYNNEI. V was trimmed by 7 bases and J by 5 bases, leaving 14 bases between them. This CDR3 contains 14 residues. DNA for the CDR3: TGTGCCAGCATCGGGCAGGGAGGAACCGGGGAGCTGTTTTTT. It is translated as CASIGQGGTGELFF. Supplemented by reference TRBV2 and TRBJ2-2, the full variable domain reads EPEVTQTPSHQVTQMGQEVILRCVPISNHLYFYWYRQILGQKVEFLVSFYNNEISEKSEIFDDQFSVERPDGSNFTLKIRSTKLEDSAMYFCASIGQGGTGELFFGEGSRLTVL.

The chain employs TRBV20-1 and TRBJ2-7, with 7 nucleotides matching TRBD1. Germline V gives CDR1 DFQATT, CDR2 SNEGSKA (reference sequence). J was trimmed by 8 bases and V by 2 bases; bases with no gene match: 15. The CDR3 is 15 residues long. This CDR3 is CSARQGQIVGSKQYF. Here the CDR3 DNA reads TGCAGTGCTAGACAGGGACAGATCGTCGGCAGTAAGCAGTACTTC.

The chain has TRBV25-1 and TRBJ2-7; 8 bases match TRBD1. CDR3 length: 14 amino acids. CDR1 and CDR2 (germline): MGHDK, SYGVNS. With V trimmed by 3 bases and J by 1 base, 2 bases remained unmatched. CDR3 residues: CASSDRGLSYEQYF. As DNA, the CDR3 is TGTGCCAGCAGTGACAGGGGGCTATCCTACGAGCAGTACTTC.

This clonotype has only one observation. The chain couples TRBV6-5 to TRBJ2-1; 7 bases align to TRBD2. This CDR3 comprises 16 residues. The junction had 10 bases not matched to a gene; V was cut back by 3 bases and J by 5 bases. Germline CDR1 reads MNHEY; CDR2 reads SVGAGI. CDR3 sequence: CASSYTGGGEDNEQFF. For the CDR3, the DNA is TGTGCCAGCAGTTATACGGGTGGGGGGGAGGACAATGAGCAGTTCTTC.

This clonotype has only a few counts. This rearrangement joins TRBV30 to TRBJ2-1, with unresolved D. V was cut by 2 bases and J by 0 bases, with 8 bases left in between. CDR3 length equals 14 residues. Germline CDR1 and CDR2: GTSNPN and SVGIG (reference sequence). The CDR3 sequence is CAWSRRGSYNEQFF. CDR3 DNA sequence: TGTGCCTGGAGTCGGAGAGGCTCCTACAATGAGCAGTTCTTC.

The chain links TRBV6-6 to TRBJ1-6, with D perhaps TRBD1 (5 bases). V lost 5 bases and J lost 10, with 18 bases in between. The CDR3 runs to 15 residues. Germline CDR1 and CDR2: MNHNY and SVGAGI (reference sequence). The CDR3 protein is CASSPLATGGSPLHF. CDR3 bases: TGTGCCAGCAGTCCCCTTGCGACCGGGGGATCACCCCTCCACTTT.

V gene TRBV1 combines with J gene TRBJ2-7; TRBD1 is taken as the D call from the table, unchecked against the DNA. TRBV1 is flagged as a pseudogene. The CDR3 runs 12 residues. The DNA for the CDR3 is TGCACCAGCACCCGGGGGGGTTACGAGCAGTACTTC. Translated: CTSTRGGYEQYF.

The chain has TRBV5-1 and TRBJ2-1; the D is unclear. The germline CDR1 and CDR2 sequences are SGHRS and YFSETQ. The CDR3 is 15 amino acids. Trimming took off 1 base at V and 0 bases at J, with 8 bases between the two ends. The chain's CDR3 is CASSLSRSSYNEQFF. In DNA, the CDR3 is TGCGCCAGCAGCTTGAGTCGGAGCTCCTACAATGAGCAGTTCTTC.

The CDR3 nucleotides are TGTGCCTGGAGTGTCATGGCAGGGACGCGGGAGACCCAGTACTTC. This codes for CAWSVMAGTRETQYF. The chain uses TRBV30 and TRBJ2-5, with D possibly being TRBD1 or TRBD2 (5 bases each). V lost 0 bases and J lost 5, with 16 bases in between. Germline V gene lookup returns CDR1 GTSNPN and CDR2 SVGIG (reference sequence). This CDR3 contains 15 residues.

Here the CDR3 DNA reads TGTGCCAGCAGCCCGACCGGGCATGGCTACACCTTC. Its translation: CASSPTGHGYTF. The chain couples TRBV7-9 to TRBJ1-2; D is ambiguous. CDR1 and CDR2 from the germline V gene are SEHNR and FQNEAQ (reference sequence). This CDR3 has 12 residues. V lost 5 bases, J lost 6 bases, and 10 bases lay in between.

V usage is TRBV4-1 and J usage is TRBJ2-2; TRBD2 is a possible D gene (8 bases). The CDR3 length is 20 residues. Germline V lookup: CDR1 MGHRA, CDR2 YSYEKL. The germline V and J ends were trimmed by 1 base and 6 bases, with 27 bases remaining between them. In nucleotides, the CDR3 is TGCGCCAGCAGCCAAGGACCAGCGGGGGACAGCCCAAGGAGGTCCGGGGAGCTGTTTTTT. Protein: CASSQGPAGDSPRRSGELFF.

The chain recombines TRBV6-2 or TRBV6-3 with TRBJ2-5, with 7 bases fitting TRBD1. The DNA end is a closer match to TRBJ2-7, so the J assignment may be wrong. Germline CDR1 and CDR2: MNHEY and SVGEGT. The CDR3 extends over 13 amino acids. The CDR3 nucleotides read TGTGCCAGCAGTCCCAGGGGGATGATCGAGCAGTACTTC. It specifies CASSPRGMIEQYF.

DNA of the CDR3: TGTGCCAGCAGTAAAGATGGGAGGACCCAGCAGTACTTC. It translates to CASSKDGRTQQYF. The rearrangement uses TRBV6-1 and TRBJ2-7, with D maybe TRBD2 (6 bases). In germline, CDR1 is MNHNS, CDR2 SASEGT. This CDR3 has 13 amino acids. With 5 bases removed from V and 8 bases from J, the gap between germline ends came to 16 bases.

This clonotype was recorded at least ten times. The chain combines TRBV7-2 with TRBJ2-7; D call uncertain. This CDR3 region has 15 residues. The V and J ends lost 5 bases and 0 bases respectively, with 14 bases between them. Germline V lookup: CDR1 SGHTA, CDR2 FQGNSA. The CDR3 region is CASSRFLGISYEQYF. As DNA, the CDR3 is TGTGCCAGCAGCCGCTTCCTGGGGATCTCCTACGAGCAGTACTTC.